A selection of T cell receptor beta chains follows, all from one sample in a study of CD8 T cells in Susac syndrome. Via MiXCR, TCRdb re-called the immunoSEQ multiplex PCR reads, giving one row per CDR3 protein. The sample has roughly 200,000 distinct CDR3 sequences; just under 95% are singletons. Specimen: CD4+ T cells from PBMCs. These receptors all stem from a human donor with Susac syndrome. Both conserved end residues are part of each CDR3. The order of the fields is J gene, D gene, V gene, clone size, CDR3 DNA, CDR3 protein. D genes are given only for firm matches. Size tells how often a clone was seen (once, few, many) or the class of an expanded clone, and some rows leave it out.

j_call: TRBJ1-1; d_call: NA; v_call: TRBV12-3/TRBV12-4; clone_size: NA; cdr3_nt: TGTGCCAGCAGTTCCAAACAGGGCACTGAAGCTTTCTTT; cdr3_aa: CASSSKQGTEAFF
j_call: TRBJ2-5; d_call: NA; v_call: TRBV20-1; clone_size: NA; cdr3_nt: TGCAGTGCTAGGGTGGACTTGACACAAGAGACCCAGTACTTC; cdr3_aa: CSARVDLTQETQYF
j_call: TRBJ1-2; d_call: NA; v_call: TRBV3-1; clone_size: NA; cdr3_nt: TGTGCCAGCACTGGGACTAACCGGAGAGATGGCTACACCTTC; cdr3_aa: CASTGTNRRDGYTF
j_call: TRBJ2-5; d_call: NA; v_call: TRBV9; clone_size: once; cdr3_nt: TGTGCCAGCAGCGTAGCTTACGCTAGGCGCGAGACCCAGTACTTC; cdr3_aa: CASSVAYARRETQYF
j_call: TRBJ1-1; d_call: NA; v_call: TRBV28; clone_size: NA; cdr3_nt: TGTGCCAGCAGTTTAGGGATACCGCAACTTGAAGCTTTCTTT; cdr3_aa: CASSLGIPQLEAFF
j_call: TRBJ1-1; d_call: NA; v_call: TRBV12-5; clone_size: NA; cdr3_nt: TGTGCTAGTGCCTCTTGGGGGGTGGCTGAAGCTTTCTTT; cdr3_aa: CASASWGVAEAFF
j_call: TRBJ2-2; d_call: NA; v_call: TRBV30; clone_size: NA; cdr3_nt: TGTGCCTGGACCCAGAACACCGGGGAGCTGTTTTTT; cdr3_aa: CAWTQNTGELFF
j_call: TRBJ2-5; d_call: NA; v_call: TRBV9; clone_size: NA; cdr3_nt: TGTGCCAGCAGCGTACGCGAGCAGCCCCAACCAGGGCGAGAGACCCAGTACTTC; cdr3_aa: CASSVREQPQPGRETQYF
j_call: TRBJ2-3; d_call: NA; v_call: TRBV5-4; clone_size: NA; cdr3_nt: TGTGCCAGCAGCTTGCCGGAGGGTTTAACAGATACGCAGTATTTT; cdr3_aa: CASSLPEGLTDTQYF
j_call: TRBJ2-5; d_call: NA; v_call: TRBV4-2; clone_size: few; cdr3_nt: TGTGCCAGCAGCCAAGTGACGCAAGAGACCCAGTACTTC; cdr3_aa: CASSQVTQETQYF
j_call: TRBJ2-3; d_call: TRBD2; v_call: TRBV19; clone_size: NA; cdr3_nt: TGTGCCAGTAGCTCAGCGGGGCTGGGTGGAGATACGCAGTATTTT; cdr3_aa: CASSSAGLGGDTQYF
j_call: TRBJ1-1; d_call: TRBD1; v_call: TRBV29-1; clone_size: NA; cdr3_nt: TGCAGAGAGCAGGGGGGGAACACTGAAGCTTTCTTT; cdr3_aa: CREQGGNTEAFF
j_call: TRBJ2-7; d_call: NA; v_call: TRBV28; clone_size: NA; cdr3_nt: TGTGCCAGCAGTACACCGGGACCTCTCTCCTACGAGCAGTACTTC; cdr3_aa: CASSTPGPLSYEQYF
j_call: TRBJ2-1; d_call: TRBD2; v_call: TRBV9; clone_size: NA; cdr3_nt: TGTGCCAGCAGCGCCCAAGGACTAGCGGCCTACAATGAGCAGTTCTTC; cdr3_aa: CASSAQGLAAYNEQFF
j_call: TRBJ2-7; d_call: TRBD1; v_call: TRBV9; clone_size: NA; cdr3_nt: TGTGCCAGCAGCGTAGGGGACAGGTCAATCTACGAGCAGTACTTC; cdr3_aa: CASSVGDRSIYEQYF
j_call: TRBJ1-2; d_call: NA; v_call: TRBV28; clone_size: NA; cdr3_nt: TGTGCCAGCAGTTCGGGGGCAGCTAACTATGGCTACACCTTC; cdr3_aa: CASSSGAANYGYTF
j_call: TRBJ2-3; d_call: NA; v_call: TRBV6-1; clone_size: NA; cdr3_nt: TGTGCCAGCAGATCCAGCTTTAGCACAGATACGCAGTATTTT; cdr3_aa: CASRSSFSTDTQYF
j_call: TRBJ2-7; d_call: TRBD2; v_call: TRBV12-3/TRBV12-4; clone_size: NA; cdr3_nt: TGTGCCAGCAGTTTAAGACTAGCGGGGTCCTACGAGCAGTACTTC; cdr3_aa: CASSLRLAGSYEQYF
j_call: TRBJ2-2; d_call: NA; v_call: TRBV29-1; clone_size: NA; cdr3_nt: TGCAGCGTTCATTTTGCCGGGGAGCTGTTTTTT; cdr3_aa: CSVHFAGELFF
j_call: TRBJ2-7; d_call: TRBD1; v_call: TRBV7-8; clone_size: NA; cdr3_nt: TGTGCCAGCAGCTTACCCAAGTTATCCGGGACAGAGATCTACGAGCAGTACTTC; cdr3_aa: CASSLPKLSGTEIYEQYF
j_call: TRBJ2-1; d_call: TRBD1; v_call: TRBV25-1; clone_size: NA; cdr3_nt: TGTGCCAGTCAACAGGGGGCGCGGAATGAGCAGTTCTTC; cdr3_aa: CASQQGARNEQFF
j_call: TRBJ2-7; d_call: NA; v_call: TRBV7-9; clone_size: NA; cdr3_nt: TGTGCCACTGGACAGTTGAGCTACGAGCAGTACTTC; cdr3_aa: CATGQLSYEQYF
j_call: TRBJ2-1; d_call: NA; v_call: TRBV10-2; clone_size: NA; cdr3_nt: TGCGCCAGCACCCAGATCCCGGTTGAGCAGTTCTTC; cdr3_aa: CASTQIPVEQFF
j_call: TRBJ2-3; d_call: NA; v_call: TRBV20-1; clone_size: NA; cdr3_nt: TGCAGTGCTTACCCCGAGATGAGCACAGATACGCAGTATTTT; cdr3_aa: CSAYPEMSTDTQYF
j_call: TRBJ2-7; d_call: TRBD1; v_call: TRBV30; clone_size: NA; cdr3_nt: TGTGCCTGGAGACAGGGGGGTTACGAGCAGTACTTC; cdr3_aa: CAWRQGGYEQYF
j_call: TRBJ2-2; d_call: NA; v_call: TRBV30; clone_size: NA; cdr3_nt: TGTGCCTGGAGTCGTTGGGGATTGAACACCGGGGAGCTGTTTTTT; cdr3_aa: CAWSRWGLNTGELFF
j_call: TRBJ1-1; d_call: NA; v_call: TRBV6-2/TRBV6-3; clone_size: NA; cdr3_nt: TGTGCCAGCAGTTATACGATAAACACTGAAGCTTTCTTT; cdr3_aa: CASSYTINTEAFF
j_call: TRBJ2-2; d_call: NA; v_call: TRBV5-1; clone_size: NA; cdr3_nt: TGCGCCAGCAGCTTGGAGACTAGAGGGGAGCTGTTTTTT; cdr3_aa: CASSLETRGELFF
j_call: TRBJ2-3; d_call: NA; v_call: TRBV25-1; clone_size: NA; cdr3_nt: TGTGCCAGCAGTGAATCTCCAGATACGCAGTATTTT; cdr3_aa: CASSESPDTQYF
j_call: TRBJ2-7; d_call: NA; v_call: TRBV5-1; clone_size: NA; cdr3_nt: TGCGCCAGCAGCTTGGAAGTTCAAGCGGGCTTTTACGAGCAGTACTTC; cdr3_aa: CASSLEVQAGFYEQYF
j_call: TRBJ2-1; d_call: NA; v_call: TRBV11-2; clone_size: NA; cdr3_nt: TGTGCCAGCAGCTTACGAGGGAGCGGCTCCTACAATGAGCAGTTCTTC; cdr3_aa: CASSLRGSGSYNEQFF
j_call: TRBJ2-1; d_call: NA; v_call: TRBV6-5; clone_size: NA; cdr3_nt: TGTGCCAGCAGTTTAGTAGCGGAGGGAGGCAATGAGCAGTTCTTC; cdr3_aa: CASSLVAEGGNEQFF
j_call: TRBJ1-1; d_call: TRBD1; v_call: TRBV30; clone_size: NA; cdr3_nt: TGTGCCAGAATACAGGGGGCACATGAAGCTTTCTTT; cdr3_aa: CARIQGAHEAFF
j_call: TRBJ1-1; d_call: NA; v_call: TRBV29-1; clone_size: NA; cdr3_nt: TGCAGCGTTGACGAAGGGAACACTGAAGCTTTCTTT; cdr3_aa: CSVDEGNTEAFF
j_call: TRBJ2-5; d_call: NA; v_call: TRBV6-6; clone_size: NA; cdr3_nt: TGTGCCAGCAGAGCCGGGATAAGGGAAGGAGGAGAGACCCAGTACTTC; cdr3_aa: CASRAGIREGGETQYF